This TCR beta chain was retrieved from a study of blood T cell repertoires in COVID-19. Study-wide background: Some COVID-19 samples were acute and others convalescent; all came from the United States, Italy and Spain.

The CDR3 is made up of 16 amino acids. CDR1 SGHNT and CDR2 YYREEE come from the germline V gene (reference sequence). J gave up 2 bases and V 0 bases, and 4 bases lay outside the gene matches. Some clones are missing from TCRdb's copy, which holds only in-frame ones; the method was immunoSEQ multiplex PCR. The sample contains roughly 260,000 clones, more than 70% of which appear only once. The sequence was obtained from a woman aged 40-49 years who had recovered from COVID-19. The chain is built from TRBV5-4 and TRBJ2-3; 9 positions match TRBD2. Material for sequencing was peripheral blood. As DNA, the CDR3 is TGTGCCAGCAGCTTGGGGCTAGCGGGGATCACAGATACGCAGTATTTT. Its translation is CASSLGLAGITDTQYF.